This T cell receptor (beta chain) was recorded in a study of blood T cell repertoires in COVID-19. Turning to the study itself: PBMCs, B-cell-depleted T cells, or T cells were the source of the cDNA or gDNA that made up the material.

Authors' processing steps: Nucleated cell number was recorded as an estimate derived from reference gene primer amplification. The repertoire was sequenced with immunoSEQ multiplex PCR; TCRdb's copy has only in-frame clones and lacks some. That table supplies the V and J calls and clone size; D and trimming were determined from the DNA. This repertoire shows approximately 220,000 clones, about nine tenths found once; its top ten account for about 4%. Those enrolled, adults aged 18 to 89 years, came from about two dozen US areas. This receptor was identified in a woman aged 40-49 years with acute COVID-19. The sequenced material came from PBMCs or T cells enriched from blood (not recorded which).

CDR3 sequence: CASSLGDRGYSTDTQYF. CDR3 bases: TGTGCCAGCAGCTTAGGTGACAGGGGCTATAGCACAGATACGCAGTATTTT. V and J are TRBV11-3 and TRBJ2-3; 8 positions agree with TRBD1. The length of the CDR3 is 17 residues. The germline V gene encodes CDR1 SGHNT and CDR2 YENEEA. V was pared by 1 base and J by 0 bases, with 6 bases of the junction left unmatched.